This section outlines one T cell receptor (beta chain) sequence together with its context. In germline, CDR1 is LGHNA, CDR2 YNFKEQ. The CDR3 is made up of 17 amino acids. With V trimmed by 2 bases and J by 8 bases, 11 bases remained unmatched. Authors' methods: It was from reference gene primer amplification that nucleated cell counts were estimated. Produced via immunoSEQ multiplex PCR; TCRdb's table is partial and in-frame only. V, J and clone size are those of that table, while D and trimming were read from the DNA. Of 200,000 to 300,000 clones in the sample, about 90% were seen once. The data originate from a study of blood T cell repertoires in COVID-19. Background on the study: Samples taken during acute and convalescent COVID-19 were collected in the United States, Italy and Spain.

The chain has TRBV4-2 and TRBJ1-4; 10 nucleotides line up with TRBD1. Input material: peripheral blood. This sequence was found in a man of 80 years or more with acute or convalescent COVID-19. In DNA, the CDR3 is TGTGCCAGCAGCCAAACCCTTGGGGGGGACAGGGGCGAAAAACTGTTTTTT. This gives the protein CASSQTLGGDRGEKLFF.